Presented here are 10 T cell receptor beta chains from one specimen sequenced in a study of T cell clonality in common variable immunodeficiency. Assay: immunoSEQ multiplex PCR; the TCRdb copy retains only in-frame clones and omits some. This sample comprises roughly 58,000 clones, none seen once only. Sequenced: peripheral blood mononuclear cells. These receptors all stem from a person between 18 and 69 years old in good health.

This clone was recorded at least ten times. The CDR3 end falls 3 residues outside the read, so it is completed with the germline J gene. The rearrangement links TRBV7-2 to TRBJ2-3, with 8 bases aligning to TRBD1. There are 15 residues in the CDR3. Germline V gene data show CDR1 as SGHTA and CDR2 as FQGNSA. V gave up 5 bases and J gave up 2 bases; unmatched junction bases: 6. The CDR3 loop reads CASSPTGGITDTQYF. The sequenced part of the CDR3 DNA is TGTGCCAGCAGCCCCACAGGGGGGATCACAGATACG.

This clone was detected many times. The read is 3 residues too short to cover the CDR3 end, so that end is filled in from the germline J gene. J is TRBJ1-4 and V is TRBV18; tentative D call: TRBD1 (6 bases). V lost 3 bases and J lost 7, with 15 bases in between. This CDR3 is built from 15 residues. Germline CDR1 KGHSH, CDR2 LQKENI. Incomplete CDR3 DNA: TGTGCCAGCTCACCCAGCCCGGCGGGGGCTGAAAAA. This gives the protein CASSPSPAGAEK. The full CDR3 protein reads CASSPSPAGAEKLFF.

This clone was recorded a few times. The read is 3 residues too short to cover the CDR3 end, so that end is filled in from the germline J gene. V gene TRBV2 combines with J gene TRBJ2-5, with D perhaps TRBD1 (5 bases). The CDR3 is made up of 15 amino acids. Trimming stripped 3 bases from V and 5 bases from J, with 16 bases between. CDR1 SNHLY and CDR2 FYNNEI come from the germline V gene. The part of the CDR3 DNA that was read is TGTGCCAGCAGTGACGGGCAGGGTACGCGGGAGACC. Its protein is CASSDGQGTRET. The full-length CDR3 reads as CASSDGQGTRETQYF.

This clone was recorded many times. The CDR3 end is not reached by the read, which stops 3 residues before it; the germline J gene fills it in. The chain combines TRBV7-2 with TRBJ2-1; 8 bases map to TRBD2. With V trimmed by 6 bases and J by 8 bases, 12 bases remained unmatched. CDR1 is SGHTA, CDR2 FQGNSA, per germline. This CDR3 has 15 amino acids. CDR3 sequence reads: CASRPRSAGVHEQFF. Partial CDR3 DNA: TGTGCCAGCAGGCCCCGGTCAGCGGGGGTCCATGAG.

This clone was seen repeatedly, ten times or more. The CDR3 DNA, read in part, is TGTGCCAGCAGCCAGGGGACAATCCGGTCACCC. It is translated as CASSQGTIRSP. The CDR3 reads in full as CASSQGTIRSPLHF. The chain has TRBV14 and TRBJ1-6; tentative D call: TRBD1 (6 bases). The sequenced fragment ends 3 residues before the CDR3 boundary, so the rest is inferred from the germline J gene. The CDR3 extends over 14 amino acids. The germline gives CDR1 SGHDN, CDR2 FVKESK. The V end lost 3 bases, the J end lost 10 bases, and 13 bases lay between the germline ends. The entire variable domain, with the rest obtained from reference TRBV14 and TRBJ1-6, is as follows: EAGVTQFPSHSVIEKGQTVTLRCDPISGHDNLYWYRRVMGKEIKFLLHFVKESKQDESGMPNNRFLAERTGGTYSTLKVQPAELEDSGVYFCASSQGTIRSPLHFGNGTRLTVT.

This clone has ten or more counts. Read data end 3 residues before the CDR3 end; the end is taken from the germline J gene. This chain joins TRBV18 and TRBJ2-7; D unclear. Germline lookup yields CDR1 KGHSH and CDR2 LQKENI. CDR3 length: 12 residues. Trimming pared 5 bases from V and 4 bases from J, leaving 9 bases between. CDR3 sequence: CASSANGYEQYF. CDR3 bases read: TGTGCCAGCTCAGCCAACGGGTACGAG.

This clone was detected ten times or more. The CDR3 end lies 3 residues beyond the end of the read and is filled in from the germline J gene. The V call is TRBV28, the J call TRBJ2-4; D is undetermined. This CDR3 region has 12 residues. The germline gives CDR1 MDHEN, CDR2 SYDVKM. V lost 3 bases, J lost 3 bases, and 3 bases lay in between. The sequenced CDR3 bases are TGTGCCAGCAGTTTCTACAAAAACATT. Protein: CASSFYKNI. The complete CDR3 sequence is CASSFYKNIQYF.

This clone was counted ten times or more. The read ends 3 residues early relative to the CDR3; the germline J gene fills the gap. V usage is TRBV6-2 or TRBV6-3 and J usage is TRBJ2-3; D is possibly TRBD2 (7 bases). CDR3 length: 15 amino acids. V was cut by 6 bases and J by 6 bases, with 19 bases left in between. Germline-derived CDR1 and CDR2 are MNHEY and SVGEGT. The CDR3 protein is CASSPLTGRGDTQYF. Partial CDR3 DNA: TGTGCCAGCAGCCCCCTCACGGGGAGGGGGGATACG.

This clone was detected many times. Coverage ceases 3 residues before the CDR3 finishes, and the germline J gene fills in the end. J is TRBJ2-7 and V is TRBV14; D may be TRBD1 (6 bases). V lost 5 bases and J 0 bases, leaving 17 bases between the germline ends. The CDR3 length is 16 residues. Germline V gene data show CDR1 as SGHDN and CDR2 as FVKESK. The CDR3 sequence: CASSGRQVLSSYEQYF. The DNA read from the CDR3 is TGTGCCAGCAGCGGACGACAGGTCTTAAGCTCCTACGAG. The whole variable domain, remainder taken from reference TRBV14 and TRBJ2-7, is EAGVTQFPSHSVIEKGQTVTLRCDPISGHDNLYWYRRVMGKEIKFLLHFVKESKQDESGMPNNRFLAERTGGTYSTLKVQPAELEDSGVYFCASSGRQVLSSYEQYFGPGTRLTVT.

This clone was observed many times. The sequenced fragment ends 3 residues before the CDR3 boundary, so the rest is inferred from the germline J gene. The rearrangement uses TRBV29-1 and TRBJ2-5; 12 bases are a match to TRBD2. CDR3 length: 17 amino acids. V lost 6 bases to trimming and J lost 4 bases; unmatched junction nucleotides: 15. The germline gives CDR1 SQVTM, CDR2 ANQGSEA. Incomplete CDR3 DNA: TGCAGCGTGGTGCCCTCACCGGGACTAGCGGGCGGAGAGACC. This encodes CSVVPSPGLAGGET. The entire CDR3 reads CSVVPSPGLAGGETQYF.